This T cell receptor (beta chain) comes out of a study of T-cell memory formation after mild COVID-19. Study context: TCR clusters were mostly confined to one donor each.

V was trimmed by 6 bases and J by 0 bases, leaving 12 bases between them. CDR1 SNHLY and CDR2 FYNNEI come from the germline V gene. This CDR3 spans 15 amino acids. This clonotype occurred many times. Constant-segment primers and 5'RACE yielded cDNA libraries for TCR alpha and TCR beta, each carrying sample barcodes and UMIs. TCRdb passed the 5' RACE reads through MiXCR, listing each CDR3 protein once. This table holds about 27,000 distinct CDR3 sequences, less than 8% found once. The sample comprised PBMCs or a T cell subset sorted from them (not recorded which). This sequence was found in an adult woman who had mild COVID-19 (a few samples of this study predate the infection). Cell type and time point are not known. The chain combines TRBV2 with TRBJ1-5; TRBD1 is a possible D gene (5 bases). The CDR3 nucleotides read TGTGCCAGCAGCCCCCGACAGATTAGCAATCAGCCCCAGCATTTT. Its translation is CASSPRQISNQPQHF.